The 18 T cell receptor beta chains below were found in one sample sequenced in a study of STAT5B mutations in CD4+ large granular lymphocyte leukemia. Using immunoSEQ multiplex PCR, the repertoire was profiled, and TCRdb retains in-frame clones only, with some absent. The sample contains tens of thousands of clones, approximately 84% of which appear only once. Sequenced sample: CD4+ T cells from blood buffy coats. These receptors originate from a human donor in good health.

As DNA, the CDR3 is TGTGCCTGGAGTCCTCCCGCTTTGCTTAATTCACCCCTCCACTTT. It is translated as CAWSPPALLNSPLHF. V and J are TRBV30 and TRBJ1-6; no clear D. The germline gives CDR1 GTSNPN, CDR2 SVGIG (reference sequence). This CDR3 spans 15 amino acids. Trimming cost V 2 bases and J 6 bases, with 14 bases left between them.

The V gene is TRBV4-3, the J gene TRBJ2-7, with TRBD2 matching over 7 bases. Looked up from germline, CDR1 is LGHNA and CDR2 is YSLEER. The ends lost 4 bases at V and 1 base at J; junction bases unmatched: 13. The CDR3 consists of 17 residues. The CDR3 nucleotides are TGCGCCAGCAGCCGGGCCTATGGCGGGGGTCAGTCCTACGAGCAGTACTTC. Protein product: CASSRAYGGGQSYEQYF.

The chain carries TRBV9 and TRBJ1-2, with TRBD1 as a possible D gene (5 bases). This CDR3 comprises 14 residues. The V end lost 4 bases, the J end lost 4 bases, and 14 bases lay between the germline ends. Germline CDR1 is SGDLS and CDR2 is YYNGEE. Written as DNA, the CDR3 is TGTGCCAGCAGCCCGGTGGGGCAGTCCTATGGCTACACCTTC. Translating it yields CASSPVGQSYGYTF.

The chain links TRBV30 to TRBJ1-4; 7 bases are shared with TRBD1. The germline gives CDR1 GTSNPN, CDR2 SVGIG (reference sequence). Trimming removed 3 bases from V and 2 bases from J; junction bases left unmatched: 6. There are 15 residues in the CDR3. The CDR3: CAWRFTGVTNEKLFF. CDR3 in DNA: TGTGCCTGGAGATTTACAGGGGTCACTAATGAAAAACTGTTTTTT.

The chain recombines TRBV7-2 with TRBJ2-3, with TRBD2 matching over 12 bases. Germline V lookup: CDR1 SGHTA, CDR2 FQGNSA. The V segment lost 5 bases and the J segment 0 bases; nucleotides outside the gene matches: 9. This CDR3 is 18 amino acids long. CDR3 amino acids: CASSHFRTSGTSTDTQYF. CDR3 DNA: TGTGCCAGCAGCCATTTCAGGACTAGCGGGACGAGCACAGATACGCAGTATTTT.

V and J are TRBV5-6 and TRBJ2-3; the match to TRBD1 covers 7 bases. Looked up from germline, CDR1 is SGHDT and CDR2 is YYEEEE. The CDR3 runs to 19 residues. The V segment lost 2 bases and the J segment 3 bases; nucleotides outside the gene matches: 18. CDR3 sequence: CASSFSPTGRVAETDTQYF. Here the CDR3 DNA reads TGTGCCAGCAGCTTTAGTCCGACAGGGCGGGTTGCGGAAACAGATACGCAGTATTTT.

The genes are TRBV7-9 and TRBJ1-5, with 9 bases lining up with TRBD1. Germline V gene data show CDR1 as SEHNR and CDR2 as FQNEAQ (reference sequence). This CDR3 is 17 amino acids long. J gave up 7 bases and V 1 base, and 11 bases lay outside the gene matches. CDR3 in DNA: TGTGCCAGCAGCTTAGGCGGGGGGACAGGGAGAGGGCAGCCCCAGCATTTT. Residues: CASSLGGGTGRGQPQHF.

The V call is TRBV18, the J call TRBJ1-1, with unresolved D. The germline V gene has CDR1 KGHSH and CDR2 LQKENI. The ends were cut back, 3 bases at V and 1 base at J, with 12 bases in the middle. This CDR3 region has 15 residues. CDR3 loop: CASSPPGISNTEAFF. CDR3 DNA sequence: TGTGCCAGCTCACCTCCGGGGATATCGAACACTGAAGCTTTCTTT. Full variable domain (remainder filled in from reference TRBV18 and TRBJ1-1): NAGVMQNPRHLVRRRGQEARLRCSPMKGHSHVYWYRQLPEEGLKFMVYLQKENIIDESGMPKERFSAEFPKEGPSILRIQQVVRGDSAAYFCASSPPGISNTEAFFGQGTRLTVV.

The chain recombines TRBV28 with TRBJ2-2; TRBD1 might be the D (7 bases). Germline V gene lookup returns CDR1 MDHEN and CDR2 SYDVKM. Trimming stripped 6 bases from V and 4 bases from J, with 15 bases between. The CDR3 has 15 amino acids. CDR3 loop: CASRFRGATTGELFF. In DNA, the CDR3 is TGTGCCAGCAGATTCAGGGGGGCGACCACCGGGGAGCTGTTTTTT. Variable domain in full (rest from reference TRBV28 and TRBJ2-2): DVKVTQSSRYLVKRTGEKVFLECVQDMDHENMFWYRQDPGLGLRLIYFSYDVKMKEKGDIPEGYSVSREKKERFSLILESASTNQTSMYLCASRFRGATTGELFFGEGSRLTVL.

This chain links TRBV6-1 with TRBJ1-5; D is possibly TRBD1 (5 bases). The germline V and J ends were trimmed by 8 bases and 7 bases, with 15 bases remaining between them. The CDR3 runs 13 residues. From germline, CDR1 is MNHNS and CDR2 SASEGT. The CDR3 region has the DNA TGTGCCAGCTATCGGGGGGTTGGGCAGCCCCAGCATTTT. Translating gives CASYRGVGQPQHF.

The genes are TRBV9 and TRBJ1-6; TRBD1 matches at 8 bases. Per the germline V gene, CDR1 is SGDLS and CDR2 is YYNGEE. Losses at the gene ends were 0 bases for V and 2 bases for J; bases not matched to a gene: 1. CDR3 length: 16 amino acids. The chain's CDR3 is CASSVGTGPYNSPLHF. As DNA, the CDR3 is TGTGCCAGCAGCGTAGGGACAGGGCCCTATAATTCACCCCTCCACTTT.

V usage is TRBV2 and J usage is TRBJ2-3; D remains unclear. The length of the CDR3 is 14 residues. With 4 bases removed from V and 2 bases from J, the gap between germline ends came to 10 bases. CDR1 and CDR2 from the germline V gene are SNHLY and FYNNEI. The CDR3: CASSGNRLTDTQYF. CDR3 sequence (DNA): TGTGCCAGCAGTGGTAACAGACTCACAGATACGCAGTATTTT.

The genes are TRBV10-3 and TRBJ1-1, with D tentatively TRBD1 (5 bases). Germline-derived CDR1 and CDR2 are ENHRY and SYGVKD. CDR3 size: 14 residues. V was cut by 3 bases and J by 1 base, with 9 bases left in between. The CDR3 spells CAISEGDSNTEAFF. The CDR3 coding sequence is TGTGCCATCAGTGAAGGGGATTCGAACACTGAAGCTTTCTTT.

This chain connects TRBV6-5 to TRBJ2-5; possible D gene TRBD2, 6 bases. The V gene lost 5 bases and the J gene lost 3 bases, with 13 bases spanning the gap. This CDR3 is 14 amino acids long. Germline CDR1 and CDR2: MNHEY and SVGAGI. The CDR3: CASSPLRGKETQYF. The DNA for the CDR3 is TGTGCCAGCAGTCCTCTCCGGGGGAAAGAGACCCAGTACTTC.

In its sample, this clone was seen once. This chain uses TRBV6-5 with TRBJ2-3; no firm D call. CDR1 and CDR2 (germline): MNHEY, SVGAGI. V was trimmed by 6 bases and J by 2 bases, leaving 15 bases between them. The CDR3 is made up of 15 amino acids. The CDR3 nucleotides are TGTGCCAGCAGCTACGGCCTCGAGGACACAGATACGCAGTATTTT. It yields the protein CASSYGLEDTDTQYF.

V and J are TRBV28 and TRBJ1-1, with a possible D match to TRBD1 (5 bases). V lost 3 bases and J lost 1, with 12 bases in between. Germline V gene sequence: CDR1 MDHEN, CDR2 SYDVKM. The CDR3 totals 15 residues. This chain's CDR3 is CASSLRFGGNTEAFF. CDR3 nucleotides: TGTGCCAGCAGTTTGAGGTTCGGGGGGAACACTGAAGCTTTCTTT.

V gene TRBV6-1 combines with J gene TRBJ1-5; D is possibly TRBD1 (5 bases). Germline loops: CDR1 MNHNS, CDR2 SASEGT. V dropped 7 bases and J dropped 5 bases, with 12 bases sitting between them. This CDR3 has 13 amino acids. The CDR3 coding sequence is TGTGCCAGCACTTTTCAGGGTGATCAGCCCCAGCATTTT. It yields the protein CASTFQGDQPQHF.

This clone showed up just once. The chain combines TRBV25-1 with TRBJ1-2, with 10 bases aligning to TRBD1. The CDR3 consists of 17 residues. V lost 5 bases, J lost 7 bases, and 16 bases stayed unmatched. CDR1 is MGHDK and CDR2 is SYGVNS in the germline V gene. The CDR3 loop is CASSSTGGEQLTGGYTF. In DNA, the CDR3 is TGTGCCAGCAGTTCGACAGGGGGCGAGCAGCTGACTGGTGGCTACACCTTC.